Shown below are 32 T cell receptor beta chains from a single sample sequenced in a study of tumor-infiltrating lymphocytes in primary liver carcinoma. The input was about 500 ng total RNA; TCR beta cDNA was made from it with a constant-region primer. Researchers made the TCR beta libraries by running three nested multiplex PCR rounds with slightly modified ARM-PCR. The first two PCR rounds used TRBV1-TRBV30 primers with a Cbeta primer, around 10 cycles each. TCRdb re-called the multiplex PCR reads through MiXCR, storing one row per CDR3 protein. This sample has more than 90,000 distinct CDR3 sequences, with more than 65% found just once. The roughly 18-34 mg bulk tissue piece was not sorted before simultaneous RNA and DNA extraction. The sequenced sample consisted of liver tumor tissue from sampling region 2. Sample subset: tumor region T2, inferior pole. The receptors come from a woman in her fifties or sixties with primary liver carcinoma and hepatitis B virus infection.

V usage is TRBV6-5 and J usage is TRBJ2-5; no clear D. Germline lookup yields CDR1 MNHEY and CDR2 SVGAGI. V was shortened by 1 base and J by 5 bases, with 14 bases between the two germline ends. This CDR3 contains 15 residues. The DNA of the CDR3 is TGTGCCAGCAGTTACTTTCAAGACCTCGGGGAGACCCAGTACTTC. Translating it yields CASSYFQDLGETQYF.

The chain combines TRBV29-1 with TRBJ1-2; TRBD1 is a possible D gene (6 bases). Germline CDR1 and CDR2: SQVTM and ANQGSEA. The CDR3 consists of 12 residues. With 6 bases removed from V and 3 bases from J, the gap between germline ends came to 11 bases. Here the CDR3 DNA reads TGCAGCGTACAAAAGGGGGACTATGGCTACACCTTC. Encoded protein: CSVQKGDYGYTF. The variable domain in full, with the rest retrieved from reference TRBV29-1 and TRBJ1-2, is SAVISQKPSRDICQRGTSLTIQCQVDSQVTMMFWYRQQPGQSLTLIATANQGSEATYESGFVIDKFPISRPNLTFSTLTVSNMSPEDSSIYLCSVQKGDYGYTFGSGTRLTVV.

This clonotype showed up many times. V and J are TRBV5-6 and TRBJ1-5; TRBD1 matches 7 bases. The germline CDR1 and CDR2 sequences are SGHDT and YYEEEE. The trim removed 1 base at V and 1 base at J, leaving 11 bases unmatched. The CDR3 length is 18 residues. CDR3 amino acids: CASSLFLAQDRSNQPQHF. The DNA of the CDR3 is TGTGCCAGCAGCTTGTTCTTGGCCCAGGACAGGAGCAATCAGCCCCAGCATTTT.

The sample holds many counts of this clonotype. The chain joins TRBV6-6 to TRBJ2-7, with 9 positions matching TRBD1. This CDR3 comprises 14 residues. The junction had 9 bases not matched to a gene; V was cut back by 7 bases and J by 5 bases. Per the germline V gene, CDR1 is MNHNY and CDR2 is SVGAGI (reference sequence). In DNA form, the CDR3 reads TGTGCCAGCATCAGGACAGGGGATTCCCACGAGCAGTACTTC. It translates to CASIRTGDSHEQYF.

V gene TRBV11-2 combines with J gene TRBJ2-5; D gene uncertain. The CDR3 contains 15 residues. The germline V and J ends were trimmed by 5 bases and 4 bases, with 17 bases remaining between them. The germline V gene encodes CDR1 SGHAT and CDR2 FQNNGV. CDR3 in DNA: TGTGCCAGCAGCAGGAGACTGGGAACGAGAGAGACCCAGTACTTC. Translated: CASSRRLGTRETQYF. Full variable domain (remainder filled in from reference TRBV11-2 and TRBJ2-5): EAGVAQSPRYKIIEKRQSVAFWCNPISGHATLYWYQQILGQGPKLLIQFQNNGVVDDSQLPKDRFSAERLKGVDSTLKIQPAKLEDSAVYLCASSRRLGTRETQYFGPGTRLLVL.

This clonotype was counted a few times. This chain joins TRBV20-1 and TRBJ1-5, with 9 bases identical to TRBD1. Losses at the gene ends were 2 bases for V and 7 bases for J; bases not matched to a gene: 12. The germline V gene has CDR1 DFQATT and CDR2 SNEGSKA (reference sequence). The CDR3 sequence is 16 residues long. CDR3 bases: TGCAGTGCTAGATTACCCCGGACAGGGGCGGGACAGCCCCAGCATTTT. It yields the protein CSARLPRTGAGQPQHF.

Concerning this clonotype itself: One base away lies a much larger clone, so this may be a sequencing read error. This sequence joins TRBV5-1 and TRBJ2-2; D not resolved. Germline-derived CDR1 and CDR2 are SGHRS and YFSETQ. The CDR3 spans 14 residues. The CDR3 spells CASSLLTNAGELFF. In DNA form, the CDR3 reads TGCGCCAGCAGCCTACTTACGAACGCCGGGGAGCTGTTTTTT.

Remarks on this clonotype: Since a much larger clone is just one base distant, this may be a read error. V usage is TRBV30 and J usage is TRBJ1-1; TRBD1 is a possible D gene (5 bases). CDR3 size: 15 residues. CDR1 and CDR2 from the germline V gene are GTSNPN and SVGIG (reference sequence). Trimming shortened V by 6 bases and J by 0 bases, and 17 bases separated the two germline ends. CDR3 amino acids: CACSPRGGVNTEAFF. DNA of the CDR3: TGTGCCTGCAGTCCGCGAGGAGGGGTGAACACTGAAGCTTTCTTT. The complete variable domain, with remaining parts taken from reference TRBV30 and TRBJ1-1, reads SQTIHQWPATLVQPVGSPLSLECTVEGTSNPNLYWYRQAAGRGLQLLFYSVGIGQISSEVPQNLSASRPQDRQFILSSKKLLLSDSGFYLCACSPRGGVNTEAFFGQGTRLTVV.

This clonotype has at least ten counts. V is TRBV6-6 and J is TRBJ2-1, with 9 positions matching TRBD1. CDR3 length: 18 residues. V lost 0 bases, J lost 7 bases, and 13 bases stayed unmatched. Germline V CDR1 and CDR2: MNHNY, SVGAGI (reference sequence). CDR3 nucleotide sequence: TGTGCCAGCAGTTACTCGCTTTTGGGCGGACAGGGGCTAAATGAGCAGTTCTTC. Protein: CASSYSLLGGQGLNEQFF.

This clonotype was picked up a small number of times. The chain couples TRBV28 to TRBJ2-1, with D perhaps matching TRBD2 (6 bases). CDR3 length: 17 residues. Germline V gene sequence: CDR1 MDHEN, CDR2 SYDVKM. With 2 bases removed from V and 4 bases from J, the gap between germline ends came to 18 bases. CDR3 protein: CASSLVSGDRLYNEQFF. CDR3 nucleotides: TGTGCCAGCAGTTTAGTTTCGGGGGATAGGTTGTACAATGAGCAGTTCTTC.

In its sample, this clonotype was seen many times. The CDR3 region is CASVPGYSGSPSEQFF. The DNA of the CDR3 is TGTGCTAGTGTCCCGGGATATAGCGGGAGCCCTTCTGAGCAGTTCTTC. This chain joins TRBV12-5 and TRBJ2-1, with 9 positions matching TRBD2. This CDR3 region has 16 residues. Per the germline V gene, CDR1 is LGHNT and CDR2 is FRNRAP. V dropped 7 bases and J dropped 9; count of bases not matched to a gene: 16.

This clonotype was observed a few times. This rearrangement joins TRBV2 to TRBJ2-1; 11 bases line up with TRBD2. After removal of 6 bases from V and 4 bases from J, the junction contained 2 bases not matched to a gene. Germline CDR1 and CDR2: SNHLY and FYNNEI. The length of the CDR3 is 14 residues. CDR3 loop: CASRWTSGYNEQFF. CDR3 in DNA: TGTGCCAGCAGATGGACTAGCGGGTACAATGAGCAGTTCTTC.

A note on this clonotype: Since no conserved phenylalanine or tryptophan closes the CDR3, a read error is the likely cause. V gene TRBV11-2 combines with J gene TRBJ2-7; TRBD2 might be the D (6 bases). The CDR3 is 15 amino acids. Germline V gene data show CDR1 as SGHAT and CDR2 as FQNNGV. CDR3: CASSLDPAGTYEQYS. CDR3 DNA sequence: TGTGCCAGCAGTTTAGACCCTGCGGGGACCTATGAGCAGTACTCC.

For this clonotype: One end of the junction varies from germline; a read error may be responsible. The chain links TRBV6-5 to TRBJ1-6, with 7 bases lining up with TRBD1. The CDR3 extends over 18 amino acids. CDR1 is MNHEY, CDR2 SVGAGI, per germline. The CDR3, as DNA: TGTGACAGCAGTTACTGGGGGGGCAGGGGGTCTTATAATTCACCCATCCACTTT. Translation: CDSSYWGGRGSYNSPIHF.

Turning to this clonotype: As the CDR3 is not closed by the conserved phenylalanine or tryptophan, this likely results from a read error. The DNA is omitted, as the CDR3 cannot be located on it reliably, and the CDR3 follows TCRdb's listing. The rearrangement uses TRBV11-2 and TRBJ2-1; the D call in the table, TRBD2, was not verified against the DNA. Inclusive of both ends, the CDR3 amounts to 17 amino acids. Germline V gene data show CDR1 as SGHAT and CDR2 as FQNNGV. The CDR3 reads CASSLGLVAGGPNERFL.

Note on this clonotype: Germline is not matched at one junction end, which may reflect a read error. V gene TRBV5-4 combines with J gene TRBJ1-1; TRBD1 aligns across 7 bases. CDR3 length equals 13 residues. CDR1 is SGHNT, CDR2 YYREEE, per germline (reference sequence). The CDR3 bases are TGTGTCAGCAGCAATTTGACAGGGCTTGAAGCTTTCTTT. It specifies CVSSNLTGLEAFF.

This chain connects TRBV11-2 to TRBJ2-1, with a possible D match to TRBD1 (6 bases). This CDR3 contains 15 residues. Germline values: CDR1 SGHAT, CDR2 FQNNGV. V gave up 2 bases and J gave up 7 bases, with 15 bases separating them. CDR3 coding DNA: TGTGCCAGCAGCTTAAGCTCGGGACAACCGAATGAGCAGTTCTTC. This gives the protein CASSLSSGQPNEQFF.

With regard to this clonotype: This could be a read error, since a much larger clone is one nucleotide away. The rearrangement joins TRBV6-1 to TRBJ2-5, with 7 nucleotides matching TRBD1. Per germline, CDR1 MNHNS and CDR2 SASEGT. CDR3 length: 13 residues. V was pared by 10 bases and J by 2 bases, with 7 bases of the junction left unmatched. CDR3 sequence reads: CANSPGQQETQYF. CDR3 nucleotides: TGTGCCAACAGCCCGGGACAGCAAGAGACCCAGTACTTC.

With respect to this clonotype: Since no conserved phenylalanine or tryptophan closes the CDR3, a read error is the likely cause. The genes are TRBV12-3 or TRBV12-4 and TRBJ1-2; 7 bases align to TRBD1. CDR3 length: 16 amino acids. V was clipped by 4 bases and J by 5 bases; unmatched bases: 13. CDR3 nucleotides: TGTGCCAGCAGTTCGGGACAGAGGGCCCGAGGATATGGCTACACCATC. Its protein is CASSSGQRARGYGYTI.

Points on this clonotype: This may be a read error: a much more frequent sequence differs by one nucleotide. This rearrangement joins TRBV5-4 to TRBJ2-6, with a possible D match to TRBD1 (6 bases). Trimming removed 4 bases at V and 4 bases at J, with 15 bases between. Germline CDR1 and CDR2: SGHNT and YYREEE (reference sequence). The CDR3 is 16 amino acids. In DNA, the CDR3 is TGTGCCAGCAGCGATGGTTGGGGGCGAGGGGCCAACGTCCTGACTTTC. Protein: CASSDGWGRGANVLTF.

As regards this clonotype: Sequence at one end of the junction differs from germline and may be a read error. The rearrangement joins TRBV12-3 or TRBV12-4 to TRBJ2-5; 8 bases agree with TRBD2. The length of the CDR3 is 18 residues. CDR3 nucleotide sequence: TGTGCAAGCAGTCCCCTTAAAGCGGGGGTCGGGAGAACGAAGACCCAGTACTTC. It is translated as CASSPLKAGVGRTKTQYF.

To note about this clonotype: A much larger clone is a single base away; this may be a read error. The V gene is TRBV29-1, the J gene TRBJ2-3; no reliable D call. The closer fit of TRBJ1-5 to the DNA end suggests the J call may be wrong. The CDR3 length is 13 residues. Per germline, CDR1 SQVTM and CDR2 ANQGSEA. CDR3 coding DNA: TGCAGCGTCCGGACGGACCGCACAGATACGCAGCATTTT. This sequence encodes CSVRTDRTDTQHF.

This chain links TRBV30 with TRBJ2-7; possible D gene TRBD2, 5 bases. The V gene lost 0 bases and the J gene lost 3 bases, with 15 bases spanning the gap. The CDR3 has 15 amino acids. CDR1 GTSNPN and CDR2 SVGIG come from the germline V gene (reference sequence). The CDR3 is CAWSVPGGPVYEQYF. CDR3 nucleotides: TGTGCCTGGAGTGTACCGGGCGGGCCGGTCTACGAGCAGTACTTC.

To note about this clonotype: One end of the junction fails to match germline, which may point to a read error. The chain links TRBV11-3 to TRBJ2-3; D may be TRBD2 (5 bases). The germline V gene encodes CDR1 SGHNT and CDR2 YENEEA. CDR3 length: 17 amino acids. The DNA of the CDR3 is TGTGCCAGCAGTTTCGGACTCGGTAGCAGCCTCACAGATATGCAGTATTTT. It specifies CASSFGLGSSLTDMQYF.

The sample holds a few counts of this clonotype. This chain links TRBV5-1 with TRBJ2-5; 10 positions agree with TRBD2. The length of the CDR3 is 16 residues. V shed 4 bases, J shed 2 bases, and the junction held 8 bases outside the gene matches. Germline CDR1 SGHRS, CDR2 YFSETQ. The CDR3 nucleotides are TGCGCCAGCAGCGTTAGCGGGAGGAAAGGACAAGAGACCCAGTACTTC. It codes for CASSVSGRKGQETQYF.

On this clonotype itself: The conserved final phenylalanine or tryptophan is absent from the CDR3, which likely points to a read error. The chain combines TRBV6-5 with TRBJ2-3, with a tentative D call TRBD2 (6 bases). Germline values: CDR1 MNHEY, CDR2 SVGAGI. This CDR3 is 16 amino acids long. V lost 6 bases, J lost 2 bases, and 18 bases lay in between. CDR3 region: CASRRSRDGSTDTQYL. CDR3 sequence (DNA): TGTGCCAGCAGACGTTCGCGGGACGGATCCACAGATACGCAGTATCTT.

Notes on this clonotype: The germline gene is not matched at one end of the junction; a read error may be the cause. The chain links TRBV6-5 to TRBJ2-3, with D perhaps matching TRBD2 (5 bases). The CDR3 is 18 amino acids. In germline, CDR1 is MNHEY, CDR2 SVGAGI. The CDR3 here is CAGSSSRAGGLGTDTQYF. DNA of the CDR3: TGTGCCGGCAGTTCCTCTCGTGCTGGAGGCCTCGGCACAGATACGCAGTATTTT.

The gene calls are TRBV29-1 and TRBJ2-1; tentative D call: TRBD1 (6 bases). The CDR3 length is 13 residues. V was shortened by 6 bases and J by 6 bases, with 15 bases between the two germline ends. Germline V gene data show CDR1 as SQVTM and CDR2 as ANQGSEA. The CDR3 coding sequence is TGCAGCGTCGAGGGGGACATGAGCAATGAGCAGTTCTTC. It encodes CSVEGDMSNEQFF.

V gene TRBV11-2 combines with J gene TRBJ2-3; 7 bases map to TRBD2. CDR3 length: 15 residues. Germline V gives CDR1 SGHAT, CDR2 FQNNGV. The CDR3 nucleotides read TGTACCGGCAACTTCGGACTAGGACGCACAGATACGCAGTATTTT. This gives the protein CTGNFGLGRTDTQYF.

As regards this clonotype: Germline is not matched at one junction end, which may reflect a read error. The chain carries TRBV29-1 and TRBJ2-1; 8 bases fit TRBD1. CDR1 is SQVTM and CDR2 is ANQGSEA in the germline V gene. The CDR3 extends over 14 amino acids. Here the CDR3 reads CNVCRDRHRDEQFF. CDR3 sequence (DNA): TGTAACGTTTGTAGGGACAGGCATAGAGATGAGCAGTTCTTC.

This clonotype was counted ten times or more. This sequence joins TRBV7-9 and TRBJ1-5; D possibly corresponds to TRBD1 (6 bases). Germline CDR1 is SEHNR and CDR2 is FQNEAQ (reference sequence). This CDR3 spans 14 amino acids. V dropped 5 bases and J dropped 1 base, with 9 bases sitting between them. The CDR3 sequence: CASSAGTSNQPQHF. DNA of the CDR3: TGTGCCAGCAGCGCCGGGACAAGCAATCAGCCCCAGCATTTT.

Concerning this clonotype: One end of the junction is discordant with germline, which a read error may explain. The rearrangement joins TRBV6-1 to TRBJ2-5; 8 nucleotides align to TRBD2. Per germline, CDR1 MNHNS and CDR2 SASEGT. This CDR3 is built from 18 residues. The CDR3 loop is CASSEGLGLALYQEAQYF. CDR3 in DNA: TGTGCCAGTAGTGAAGGCCTTGGACTAGCCCTGTACCAAGAGGCCCAGTACTTC.